Listed below are T cell receptor beta chains from one sample, sequenced in a study of T cell responses to AZD1222 COVID-19 vaccine. The assay was immunoSEQ multiplex PCR, and TCRdb's table has in-frame clones only and misses some. The sample consists of around 140,000 clones, around 92% of them appearing once. Material: peripheral blood, obtained 28 days after the second AZD1222 dose. Source of these receptors: an adult who received the AZD1222 COVID-19 vaccine. The CDR3 runs from the conserved cysteine through the conserved F or W. D genes are given only for firm matches. A row's size may be missing; if present it is once, few, many or a size class.

j_gene	v_gene	abundance	d_gene	CDR3aa	CDR3nt
TRBJ2-7	TRBV7-2	-	-	CASSLAQAMGEQYF	TGTGCCAGCAGCTTAGCCCAGGCGATGGGTGAGCAGTACTTC
TRBJ2-5	TRBV30	few	TRBD2	CAWRDSGLAGGPLETQYF	TGTGCCTGGAGGGATTCGGGACTAGCGGGAGGGCCTTTAGAGACCCAGTACTTC
TRBJ2-3	TRBV7-3	-	TRBD1	CASRRDRRSTDTQYF	TGTGCCAGCCGCCGGGACAGGAGAAGCACAGATACGCAGTATTTT
TRBJ1-1	TRBV4-3	-	-	CASSQDRGGMNTEAFF	TGCGCCAGCAGCCAAGACCGGGGGGGGATGAACACTGAAGCTTTCTTT
TRBJ1-2	TRBV7-9	-	TRBD1	CASSPQGQNYGYTF	TGTGCCAGCAGCCCCCAGGGACAGAACTATGGCTACACCTTC
TRBJ1-3	TRBV6-1	-	-	CASSEAGPFFEAGNTIYF	TGTGCCAGCAGTGAAGCGGGACCTTTCTTCGAGGCTGGAAACACCATATATTTT
TRBJ1-5	TRBV5-4	-	TRBD1	CASSDSGTGISQPQHF	TGTGCCAGCAGCGACTCCGGGACAGGGATAAGTCAGCCCCAGCATTTT
TRBJ1-5	TRBV2	-	TRBD1	CASSERGPNQPQHF	TGTGCCAGCAGTGAAAGGGGGCCCAATCAGCCCCAGCATTTT
TRBJ1-2	TRBV18	-	TRBD1	CASSPTGQKGGYTF	TGTGCCAGCTCACCTACGGGACAGAAGGGCGGCTACACCTTC
TRBJ1-6	TRBV28	-	TRBD1	CASSRGRDSPLHF	TGTGCCAGCAGTAGGGGGCGGGATTCACCCCTCCACTTT
TRBJ1-2	TRBV6-1	-	-	CASSEGPRNYGYTF	TGTGCCAGCAGTGAAGGGCCAAGAAACTATGGCTACACCTTC
TRBJ1-5	TRBV12-3/TRBV12-4	-	-	CASSPRSNQPQHF	TGTGCCAGCAGTCCCCGGAGCAATCAGCCCCAGCATTTT
TRBJ2-1	TRBV5-4	-	TRBD2	CASSLSLLAGDYNEQFF	TGTGCCAGCAGCTTGTCTCTTCTAGCGGGAGACTACAATGAGCAGTTCTTC
TRBJ1-1	TRBV18	-	TRBD1	CASSTSRRDRGGTEAFF	TGTGCCAGCTCAACATCACGAAGGGACAGGGGAGGCACTGAAGCTTTCTTT
TRBJ2-1	TRBV5-1	-	-	CASSLGTNNYNEQFF	TGCGCCAGCAGCTTGGGAACTAATAACTACAATGAGCAGTTCTTC
TRBJ1-2	TRBV19	once	-	CASENFDYGYTF	TGTGCCAGTGAAAACTTTGACTATGGCTACACCTTC
TRBJ2-1	TRBV28	-	-	CASGWNANEQFF	TGTGCCAGCGGATGGAACGCGAATGAGCAGTTCTTC
TRBJ1-1	TRBV19	once	-	CASSIADSMNTEAFF	TGTGCCAGTAGTATCGCCGACAGCATGAACACTGAAGCTTTCTTT
TRBJ2-1	TRBV18	-	TRBD1	CASSPTTGYDNEQFF	TGTGCCAGCTCACCCACGACAGGGTATGACAATGAGCAGTTCTTC
TRBJ1-1	TRBV19	-	TRBD1	CASSPRTGGLTRAFF	TGTGCCAGTAGTCCGAGGACAGGGGGCCTAACTCGAGCTTTCTTT
TRBJ2-5	TRBV11-2	-	-	CASSLGPREETQYF	TGTGCCAGCAGCTTAGGCCCCCGGGAAGAGACCCAGTACTTC
TRBJ2-2	TRBV19	-	-	CASSISIANTGELFF	TGTGCCAGTAGTATTAGTATCGCGAACACCGGGGAGCTGTTTTTT
TRBJ1-5	TRBV5-4	-	-	CASSRQLGSNQPQHF	TGTGCCAGCAGCCGCCAACTGGGCAGCAATCAGCCCCAGCATTTT
TRBJ1-1	TRBV4-1	-	-	CASSQGWGTLHTEAFF	TGCGCCAGCAGCCAGGGGTGGGGGACATTGCACACTGAAGCTTTCTTT
TRBJ2-5	TRBV7-3	-	TRBD1	CASSQNDRGETQYF	TGTGCCAGCAGCCAAAATGACAGGGGGGAGACCCAGTACTTC
TRBJ1-3	TRBV5-1	-	TRBD1	CASSAPDRGHGNTIYF	TGCGCCAGCAGCGCGCCGGACAGGGGGCATGGAAACACCATATATTTT
TRBJ2-7	TRBV7-6	-	-	CASSPVTSWKTYEQYF	TGTGCCAGCAGCCCGGTTACTAGCTGGAAAACCTACGAGCAGTACTTC
TRBJ2-1	TRBV19	-	TRBD1	CASSPWTGWNEQFF	TGTGCCAGTAGTCCCTGGACAGGGTGGAATGAGCAGTTCTTC
TRBJ1-2	TRBV11-2	-	-	CASSVIEGLGALGYTF	TGTGCCAGCAGCGTGATAGAGGGGCTGGGGGCCCTTGGCTACACCTTC
TRBJ1-1	TRBV4-1	-	-	CASSQDREAPAAFF	TGCGCCAGCAGCCAAGATCGGGAGGCGCCCGCAGCTTTCTTT
TRBJ2-1	TRBV5-1	-	TRBD2	CASSPGGTSVSYNEQFF	TGCGCCAGCAGCCCGGGAGGGACTAGCGTATCCTACAATGAGCAGTTCTTC
TRBJ1-5	TRBV18	-	-	CASSTQLGRSNQPQHF	TGTGCCAGCTCAACACAGCTGGGCCGCAGCAATCAGCCCCAGCATTTT